The 8 T cell receptor beta chains below were found in one sample sequenced in a study of PD-1 blockade in classical Hodgkin lymphoma. Produced via immunoSEQ multiplex PCR; TCRdb's table is partial and in-frame only. The data show roughly 62,000 clones, with about 91% seen just once and around 12% held by the top ten. After autologous stem cell transplantation all patients relapsed, and prior brentuximab vedotin exposure differed between cohorts. The source material was peripheral blood mononuclear cells (PBMCs), sampled at baseline. The receptors derive from a human donor with classical Hodgkin lymphoma.

This chain links TRBV7-9 with TRBJ2-7; TRBD1 aligns across 8 bases. J lost 4 bases, V lost 5 bases, and 7 bases had no gene match. Germline assignment: CDR1 SEHNR and CDR2 FQNEAQ (reference sequence). The CDR3 covers 14 residues. CDR3 in DNA: TGTGCCAGCAGCAAACCAGGGGGCACATACGAGCAGTACTTC. It is translated as CASSKPGGTYEQYF.

The genes are TRBV4-1 and TRBJ1-6; the match to TRBD1 covers 8 bases. J was trimmed by 5 bases and V by 5 bases; bases with no gene match: 2. Germline V gene data show CDR1 as MGHRA and CDR2 as YSYEKL. The CDR3 extends over 14 amino acids. The CDR3 bases are TGCGCCAGCAGCTCGACAGGGGATAATTCACCCCTCCACTTT. Translation: CASSSTGDNSPLHF.

The chain combines TRBV6-5 with TRBJ2-7, with D possibly matching TRBD1 (5 bases). V was trimmed by 4 bases and J by 5 bases, leaving 9 bases between them. CDR3 length equals 12 residues. CDR1 is MNHEY and CDR2 is SVGAGI in the germline V gene. The CDR3 DNA sequence: TGTGCCAGCAGTTGGACACGGAACGAGCAGTACTTC. It yields the protein CASSWTRNEQYF.

CDR3 region: CASSPSGQVPTTYEQYF. CDR3 sequence (DNA): TGTGCCAGCAGCCCCTCTGGACAAGTGCCCACTACCTACGAGCAGTACTTC. This chain connects TRBV5-5 to TRBJ2-7, with a weak D call TRBD1 (5 bases). Germline loops: CDR1 SGHKS, CDR2 YYEKEE (reference sequence). Trimming shortened V by 4 bases and J by 2 bases, and 22 bases separated the two germline ends. CDR3 length: 17 residues.

The chain links TRBV6-4 to TRBJ2-2; 8 bases match TRBD1. The CDR3 has 15 amino acids. Germline V gene sequence: CDR1 MRHNA, CDR2 SNTAGT. The junction had 2 bases not matched to a gene; V was cut back by 4 bases and J by 1 base. The CDR3 coding sequence is TGTGCCAGCAGTGCGGGACAGGAGAACACCGGGGAGCTGTTTTTT. It translates to CASSAGQENTGELFF.

This chain joins TRBV7-2 and TRBJ2-7, with 14 bases matching TRBD2. Germline V gene sequence: CDR1 SGHTA, CDR2 FQGNSA. CDR3 length: 15 residues. The J segment lost 5 bases and the V segment lost 1 base, leaving 1 base of the junction unmatched. In nucleotides, the CDR3 is TGTGCCAGCAGCTTAGTGGGACTAGCGGGGGACGAGCAGTACTTC. Translation gives CASSLVGLAGDEQYF.

J is TRBJ2-5 and V is TRBV7-2; a weak D match, TRBD1 (6 bases). This CDR3 contains 14 residues. The germline V gene encodes CDR1 SGHTA and CDR2 FQGNSA. V gave up 5 bases and J gave up 5 bases, with 15 bases separating them. DNA for the CDR3: TGTGCCAGCAGCGCTCTTAGGGGGTTGGAGACCCAGTACTTC. It yields the protein CASSALRGLETQYF.

CDR3 amino acids: CASSFSPLGTYEQYF. DNA of the CDR3: TGTGCCAGCAGCTTCTCCCCCCTCGGTACCTACGAGCAGTACTTC. V and J are TRBV5-6 and TRBJ2-7; D is undetermined. V lost 2 bases to trimming and J lost 2 bases, with 14 bases between them. The germline CDR1 and CDR2 sequences are SGHDT and YYEEEE. This CDR3 spans 15 amino acids.